This TCR beta chain was profiled in a study of T cells after yellow fever vaccination. The study, taken as a whole, reports: Primary-vaccination clones mostly resurfaced post-booster (96% CD4, more than 85% CD8). Contamination of FACS-sorted repertoires by abundant clonotypes from the bulk population could occur.

In regard to this clonotype: Its target is not known.

In germline, CDR1 is ENHRY, CDR2 SYGVKD. Trimming removed 5 bases at V and 4 bases at J, with 15 bases between. The CDR3 is 14 amino acids. TCR cDNA was made by 5'RACE template switching, adding a universal primer site and UMIs. TCRdb re-derived calls from the 5' RACE reads in MiXCR, one entry per CDR3 protein. This table holds 450,000 to 650,000 distinct CDR3 sequences, roughly 22% found once. The clonotype was recovered from a man aged 18 to 35 who received the YFV17D yellow fever vaccine. The gene calls are TRBV10-3 and TRBJ2-7, with D possibly being TRBD1 (6 bases). The sample consisted of PBMCs, taken roughly 20 days after the first yellow fever vaccination. CDR3 bases: TGTGCCATCAGTTCCCAGGGGAAAGCTTACGAGCAGTACTTC. This sequence encodes CAISSQGKAYEQYF.